The rows below give T cell receptor beta chains drawn from one sample of a study of CD8 T cells in ankylosing spondylitis. TCRdb analysed the 5' RACE reads with MiXCR anew, one entry per CDR3 protein. The sample has 150,000 to 200,000 distinct CDR3 sequences, around 16% seen once. Sequences were obtained from blood, either unsorted or a sorted T cell fraction (not recorded which). These receptors came from a male donor with ankylosing spondylitis or in good health (not recorded which). Each CDR3 is given with its conserved first and last residue. A D gene is named only where the DNA matches it firmly. Size is omitted from some rows. Given values are once, few, many or a class for expanded clones.

length	V	D	J	size	DNA	CDR3
16	TRBV5-1	TRBD1	TRBJ1-2	many	TGCGCCAGCAGCGGTGGGACAGGGGGCGTCGGCTATGGCTACACCTTC	CASSGGTGGVGYGYTF
13	TRBV6-5	.	TRBJ2-3	few	TGTGCCAGCACCTCCGGGGGTACAGATACGCAGTATTTT	CASTSGGTDTQYF
14	TRBV9	.	TRBJ2-7	.	TGTGCCAGCAGCGTAGTTGCCCGCTCCTACGAGCAGTACTTC	CASSVVARSYEQYF
11	TRBV7-3	.	TRBJ2-1	few	TGTGCCAGCGGGACTTACAATGAGCAGTTCTTC	CASGTYNEQFF
14	TRBV11-2	TRBD1	TRBJ2-7	few	TGTGCCAGCAGCTTGGACAGGGGAGGAGACGAGCAGTACTTC	CASSLDRGGDEQYF
15	TRBV3-1	.	TRBJ2-3	few	TGTGCCAGCAGCCAAGCCCCGGGGTACACAGATACGCAGTATTTT	CASSQAPGYTDTQYF
17	TRBV7-2	TRBD2	TRBJ2-4	many	TGTGCCAGCAGCTTAGCCGGGGCGGGGGTAGCCAAAAACATTCAGTACTTC	CASSLAGAGVAKNIQYF
13	TRBV11-1	.	TRBJ2-1	many	TGTGCCAGCAGCAATTCGGGGGGCCATGAGCAGTTCTTC	CASSNSGGHEQFF
14	TRBV30	.	TRBJ2-1	.	TGTGCCTGGGAGGGGGGACATCAAACCCGGGAGCAGTTCTTC	CAWEGGHQTREQFF
14	TRBV28	.	TRBJ2-7	.	TGTGCCAGCACTCCCTTAGGGGACACCTACGAGCAGTACTTC	CASTPLGDTYEQYF
15	TRBV29-1	.	TRBJ2-7	.	TGCAGCGTTGTATTCCCGGGACGGCTCTCCTACGAGCAGTACTTC	CSVVFPGRLSYEQYF
16	TRBV24-1	TRBD1	TRBJ2-5	few	TGTGCCACCAGTGATGCCGGCACCGGGACAGAAGAGACCCAGTACTTC	CATSDAGTGTEETQYF
13	TRBV20-1	.	TRBJ2-7	many	TGCAGTGCTAGACCCCGGGGGAACGACGAGCAGTACTTC	CSARPRGNDEQYF
14	TRBV28	.	TRBJ2-7	few	TGTGCCAGCAGTTTAAAAGCAGGCTCCTACGAGCAGTACTTC	CASSLKAGSYEQYF
16	TRBV5-1	.	TRBJ2-1	few	TGCGCCAGCAGCTCCGGGCCCGGGACGGGATACAATGAGCAGTTCTTC	CASSSGPGTGYNEQFF
15	TRBV15	.	TRBJ2-2	many	TGTGCCACCAGCACCCGGACAGACAACACCGGGGAGCTGTTTTTT	CATSTRTDNTGELFF
15	TRBV28	TRBD1	TRBJ1-2	.	TGTGCCAGCAGTTTGACAGGGATCTTCAACTATGGCTACACCTTC	CASSLTGIFNYGYTF
14	TRBV28	TRBD2	TRBJ2-7	few	TGTGCCAGCCGCCGACTAGCGGGAGTCAACGAGCAGTACTTC	CASRRLAGVNEQYF
16	TRBV6-1	.	TRBJ1-2	.	TGTGCCAGCATACCATTTGGGGGGGGTGCTAACTATGGCTACACCTTC	CASIPFGGGANYGYTF
16	TRBV5-1	.	TRBJ2-5	few	TGCGCCAGCAGCTTGGCGGCGGCGGGTAAACAAGAGACCCAGTACTTC	CASSLAAAGKQETQYF
17	TRBV24-1	.	TRBJ2-1	many	TGTGCCACCAGTGACGCCACAAGGACCAGCTCCTACAATGAGCAGTTCTTC	CATSDATRTSSYNEQFF
14	TRBV10-3	.	TRBJ1-2	.	TGTGCCATCAGTGAGGAGGGATTTAACTATGGCTACACCTTC	CAISEEGFNYGYTF
15	TRBV7-2	TRBD2	TRBJ2-3	few	TGTGCCAGCAGCGCGGGGGGGGGAGGGCCAGATACGCAGTATTTT	CASSAGGGGPDTQYF
14	TRBV11-2	.	TRBJ2-7	few	TGTGCCAGCAGCATGGGGAGCGCGGACTACGAGCAGTACTTC	CASSMGSADYEQYF
14	TRBV12-3/TRBV12-4	.	TRBJ2-1	.	TGTGCCAGCAGTTTGTACAGGTCTGAGGATGAGCAGTTCTTC	CASSLYRSEDEQFF
17	TRBV23-1	.	TRBJ1-5	.	TGCGCCAGCAGTCAATCTGTTAATGGGGATAGCAATCAGCCCCAGCATTTT	CASSQSVNGDSNQPQHF
17	TRBV5-1	TRBD2	TRBJ2-1	many	TGCGCCAGCAGCTTGGTTAGGAGACTAGCGGGACGCAATGAGCAGTTCTTC	CASSLVRRLAGRNEQFF
13	TRBV2	.	TRBJ2-1	few	TGTGCCAGCGGCCGGGACCGATACAATGAGCAGTTCTTC	CASGRDRYNEQFF
15	TRBV5-1	.	TRBJ2-2	many	TGCGCCAGCCTCGATTCGCCAGGCCAGTCCGGGGAGCTGTTTTTT	CASLDSPGQSGELFF
16	TRBV4-2	.	TRBJ2-1	many	TGTGCCAGCAGCCAAGTTGTAGCAGGGGGGCCCAATGAGCAGTTCTTC	CASSQVVAGGPNEQFF
14	TRBV20-1	.	TRBJ2-1	.	TGCAGTGCTAACGGCAGGGGATCCTACAATGAGCAGTTCTTC	CSANGRGSYNEQFF
17	TRBV20-1	TRBD2	TRBJ2-2	few	TGCAGTGCTAGCCATCCGGGACTAGCGGGACTCACCGGGGAGCTGTTTTTT	CSASHPGLAGLTGELFF
15	TRBV27	TRBD2	TRBJ2-7	many	TGTGCCAGCCACCCGGGTAGCGGGAGTATATACGAGCAGTACTTC	CASHPGSGSIYEQYF
18	TRBV6-5	.	TRBJ2-7	many	TGTGCCAGCAGTTACTCCCCAAACGTAGACCAGGACGGCACCGAGCAGTACTTC	CASSYSPNVDQDGTEQYF
15	TRBV6-5	TRBD1	TRBJ1-3	.	TGTGCCAGCAGTTACTCGGGACAGGCCGGAAACACCATATATTTT	CASSYSGQAGNTIYF
19	TRBV20-1	TRBD2	TRBJ2-1	many	TGCAGTGCTAGAGATCCGCGGACTAGCGGGACAAGCTCCTACAATGAGCAGTTCTTC	CSARDPRTSGTSSYNEQFF
15	TRBV20-1	.	TRBJ2-7	many	TGCAGTGCTCTTAGATCGGCGGGGGCCTCCAACGAGCAGTACTTC	CSALRSAGASNEQYF
15	TRBV23-1	TRBD1	TRBJ2-1	.	TGCGCCAGCAGAGAGGGACAGGGGTGCGACAATGAGCAGTTCTTC	CASREGQGCDNEQFF
16	TRBV20-1	TRBD2	TRBJ2-2	few	TGCAGTGCTAGGGCTAGCGGGAGGGGTATGGCCGGGGAGCTGTTTTTT	CSARASGRGMAGELFF
14	TRBV12-3/TRBV12-4	.	TRBJ1-1	many	TGTGCCAGCAGTCCCATTGACAGGTCCACTGAAGCTTTCTTT	CASSPIDRSTEAFF
13	TRBV5-1	TRBD2	TRBJ2-1	many	TGCGCCAGCAGCTCCCTAGCGGGAGTGGGGCAGTTCTTC	CASSSLAGVGQFF
14	TRBV20-1	.	TRBJ2-4	many	TGCAGTGCTAGCCCCAATCTAGCCAAAAACATTCAGTACTTC	CSASPNLAKNIQYF
14	TRBV27	.	TRBJ1-6	many	TGTGCCAGCAGTCGACAGCCCAATAATTCACCCCTCCACTTT	CASSRQPNNSPLHF
14	TRBV5-1	.	TRBJ2-4	few	TGCGCCAGCAGCTTCGGGGTGGACAAAAACATTCAGTACTTC	CASSFGVDKNIQYF
17	TRBV10-3	TRBD2	TRBJ2-2	.	TGTGCCATCAGCCTGGGACTAGCGGCAACGAACACCGGGGAGCTGTTTTTT	CAISLGLAATNTGELFF
16	TRBV7-2	TRBD2	TRBJ2-1	few	TGTGCCAGCAGCTTAACTAGCGGTTCCACCTACAATGAGCAGTTCTTC	CASSLTSGSTYNEQFF
17	TRBV12-3/TRBV12-4	TRBD1	TRBJ2-2	few	TGTGCCAGCAGTTTTCGTTGGGGGACAGAGAACACCGGGGAGCTGTTTTTT	CASSFRWGTENTGELFF
13	TRBV5-1	.	TRBJ1-1	many	TGCGCCAGCAGCTTGACTGGGAGGACTGAAGCTTTCTTT	CASSLTGRTEAFF
14	TRBV5-1	TRBD2	TRBJ2-1	many	TGCGCCAGCAGCTTGGACGGGACTAGCGGTGAGCAGTTCTTC	CASSLDGTSGEQFF
13	TRBV29-1	.	TRBJ2-1	many	TGCAGCGCTCTAGCGCCTTCCTACAATGAGCAGTTCTTC	CSALAPSYNEQFF
16	TRBV19	.	TRBJ1-1	few	TGTGCCAGTAGTAGGTCGGGGCGTAGCGGGAACACTGAAGCTTTCTTT	CASSRSGRSGNTEAFF
12	TRBV27	.	TRBJ1-2	many	TGTGCCAGCAGTCCGCAAGGGGGTAGCTACACCTTC	CASSPQGGSYTF
14	TRBV13	.	TRBJ2-5	many	TGTGCCAGCAGCTTATCGGCGTACCAAGAGACCCAGTACTTC	CASSLSAYQETQYF
14	TRBV28	TRBD1	TRBJ2-7	many	TGTGCCAGCAGTCCCGGGACAGGGGGCTACGAGCAGTACTTC	CASSPGTGGYEQYF
15	TRBV19	.	TRBJ2-4	few	TGTGCCAGTAGTACCCTCGGGGGAAGTAGAAACATTCAGTACTTC	CASSTLGGSRNIQYF
14	TRBV12-3/TRBV12-4	TRBD2	TRBJ2-7	many	TGTGCCAGCAGTTCCAGCGGGAGCTCCTACGAGCAGTACTTC	CASSSSGSSYEQYF
18	TRBV5-1	TRBD1	TRBJ2-2	few	TGCGCCAGCAGAGCTTCGGGACAGGGGATCGTTGACACCGGGGAGCTGTTTTTT	CASRASGQGIVDTGELFF